This is a list of T cell receptor beta chains from one sample in a study of CD4 T cells in relation to SARS-CoV-2 and coronaviruses. No antigens are known for them. Here immunoSEQ multiplex PCR was the method, and the copy in TCRdb shows in-frame clones only, minus some. Of around 45,000 clones in the sample, about four fifths were seen once. Material for sequencing was naive CD4+ T cells from PBMCs, cultured in vitro. The origin of the receptors is an adult with COVID-19. The CDR3 runs from the conserved cysteine through the conserved F or W. The D gene is left open where the match is weak. Expanded clones get a size class; other rows say once, few or many, or leave the size out.

clone_size,v_call,j_call,cdr3_length,d_call,cdr3_nt,cdr3_aa
NA,TRBV18,TRBJ2-7,15,NA,TGTGCCAGCTCACCACCAGGGGGAAAGGCGATCGAGCAGTACTTC,CASSPPGGKAIEQYF
NA,TRBV28,TRBJ1-4,17,NA,TGTGCCAGCAGGAAAGATCAACAGGGCGGTGGGAGTGAAAAACTGTTTTTT,CASRKDQQGGGSEKLFF
NA,TRBV7-3,TRBJ2-1,12,NA,TGTGCCAGCAGCCGCTTTGGTAATGAGCAGTTCTTC,CASSRFGNEQFF
once,TRBV18,TRBJ2-2,12,NA,TGTGCCAGCTCACCAAACACCGGGGAGCTGTTTTTT,CASSPNTGELFF
NA,TRBV2,TRBJ2-7,15,TRBD2,TGTGCCAGCACCATGGGACTAGCGGGCCTCTACGAGCAGTACTTC,CASTMGLAGLYEQYF
NA,TRBV10-3,TRBJ1-2,14,NA,TGTGCCATCAGAATAGCAGGGGATGTATATGGCTACACCTTC,CAIRIAGDVYGYTF
few,TRBV2,TRBJ1-6,12,NA,TGTGCCAGCACTCAAGGAAATTCACCCCTCCACTTT,CASTQGNSPLHF
NA,TRBV5-1,TRBJ2-7,16,TRBD2,TGCGCCAGCACCCCCGGAGGGACTAGCGATTCCTACGAGCAGTACTTC,CASTPGGTSDSYEQYF
NA,TRBV3-1/TRBV3-2,TRBJ2-5,13,NA,TGTGCCAGCAGCCAAATGATCCAAGAGACCCAGTACTTC,CASSQMIQETQYF
NA,TRBV27,TRBJ2-1,16,TRBD1,TGTGCCAGCAGTAACCCCGGGACAGAAAATAATTATGAGCAGTTCTTC,CASSNPGTENNYEQFF
NA,TRBV5-6,TRBJ2-4,15,NA,TGTGCCAGCAGCTTCCTCAGGGTTGCCAAAAACATTCAGTACTTC,CASSFLRVAKNIQYF
NA,TRBV7-3,TRBJ2-1,15,NA,TGTGCCAGCAGCTTAGACGGGAACCTACCCAATGAGCAGTTCTTC,CASSLDGNLPNEQFF
NA,TRBV3-1/TRBV3-2,TRBJ1-1,13,NA,TGTGCCAGCAGCCAACAAGCCGGGGCTGAAGCTTTCTTT,CASSQQAGAEAFF
NA,TRBV7-3,TRBJ1-1,15,TRBD1,TGTGCCAGCAGCCTAGGGACAGGGGAAAACACTGAAGCTTTCTTT,CASSLGTGENTEAFF
once,TRBV10-1,TRBJ2-1,16,TRBD2,TGCGCCAGCAGTGAGTCAACCGGGACTAGATATTCTGAGCAGTTCTTC,CASSESTGTRYSEQFF
NA,TRBV18,TRBJ1-2,14,TRBD1,TGTGCCAGCCAACAGACAGGGGGCGACTATGGCTACACCTTC,CASQQTGGDYGYTF
few,TRBV4-2,TRBJ2-1,17,NA,TGTGCCAGCAGCCAAGCTGATTCAGCGAACATTTACAATGAGCAGTTCTTC,CASSQADSANIYNEQFF
NA,TRBV12-3/TRBV12-4,TRBJ2-1,13,NA,TGTGCCAGCAGTTTAACCGGGACTTCAATCCAGTTCTTC,CASSLTGTSIQFF
NA,TRBV5-4,TRBJ2-1,16,TRBD2,TGTGCCAGCAGCCCTGCCAGTGGGACTAGCTATAGTGAGCAGTTCTTC,CASSPASGTSYSEQFF
NA,TRBV6-5,TRBJ2-1,12,NA,TGTGCCAGCAGTCAAACTCCGTATGAGCAGTTCTTC,CASSQTPYEQFF
NA,TRBV28,TRBJ2-7,15,TRBD1,TGTGCCAGCAGCAAACCCGGGACAGGGGGCGGCGAGCAGTACTTC,CASSKPGTGGGEQYF
once,TRBV6-5,TRBJ2-3,15,TRBD2,TGTGCCAGCAGAAAACTAGCGGGGAGCACAGATACGCAGTATTTT,CASRKLAGSTDTQYF
NA,TRBV3-1/TRBV3-2,TRBJ2-5,14,NA,TGTGCCAGTCTGGGCACTGGGGGGCAAGAGACCCAGTACTTC,CASLGTGGQETQYF
NA,TRBV11-3,TRBJ2-3,16,NA,TGTGCCAGCAGCTTAATATCTTCTGTGTGTGCGGATACGCAGTATTTT,CASSLISSVCADTQYF
NA,TRBV7-2,TRBJ1-5,13,NA,TGTGCCAGCAGCTTAATGGTCCGCCAGCCCCAGCATTTT,CASSLMVRQPQHF
NA,TRBV2,TRBJ2-1,13,NA,TGTGCCAGCAGTGAAGAGATCGGCAATGAGCAGTTCTTC,CASSEEIGNEQFF
NA,TRBV30,TRBJ1-3,15,NA,TGTGCCTGGAGTCGACGGGGCAGCTCTGGAAACACCATATATTTT,CAWSRRGSSGNTIYF
NA,TRBV27,TRBJ2-7,12,NA,TGTGCCAGCAGTCCCCATCCGGGGGAGCAGTACTTC,CASSPHPGEQYF
NA,TRBV5-1,TRBJ2-1,16,NA,TGCGCCAGCAGCTTGTCGGGAGCGTCCTCCTACAATGAGCAGTTCTTC,CASSLSGASSYNEQFF
NA,TRBV25-1,TRBJ2-3,15,NA,TGTGCCAGCAGTGAAACCAAGACTAGTGGAGATACGCAGTATTTT,CASSETKTSGDTQYF
NA,TRBV7-3,TRBJ2-3,15,NA,TGTGCCAGCAGCTTAGGGGCAGAGAGCACAGATACGCAGTATTTT,CASSLGAESTDTQYF
NA,TRBV7-6,TRBJ2-5,15,NA,TGTGCCAGCAGCTTACTATTAGGTGGGGGAGAGACCCAGTACTTC,CASSLLLGGGETQYF
NA,TRBV7-9,TRBJ2-1,13,NA,TGTGCCAGCAGCTTAGGCTCCTACAATGAGCAGTTCTTC,CASSLGSYNEQFF
NA,TRBV7-9,TRBJ2-1,16,TRBD2,TGTGCCAGCAGCTTATTTATCAGCGGGGCCTACAATGAGCAGTTCTTC,CASSLFISGAYNEQFF
NA,TRBV29-1,TRBJ2-3,14,NA,TGCAGCGTTGAAGATTTGGTAGCCACAGATACGCAGTATTTT,CSVEDLVATDTQYF
few,TRBV3-1/TRBV3-2,TRBJ2-3,20,TRBD2,TGTGCCAGCAGCCAAGATCGGAATAGCGGGAGGTGGGTGGGCACAGATACGCAGTATTTT,CASSQDRNSGRWVGTDTQYF
NA,TRBV7-8,TRBJ1-4,16,NA,TGTGCCAGCAGCTTGAGGAGGGAGAGAGGTCTGGAAAAACTGTTTTTT,CASSLRRERGLEKLFF
NA,TRBV9,TRBJ2-3,15,TRBD2,TGTGCCAGCAGCGAAACTAGCGGGAGCACAGATACGCAGTATTTT,CASSETSGSTDTQYF
NA,TRBV6-6,TRBJ2-7,21,TRBD2,TGTGCCAGCAGCAGATTACCACCGGGACTAGCGGAACCCCAGCTATTCTACGAGCAGTACTTC,CASSRLPPGLAEPQLFYEQYF
NA,TRBV5-4,TRBJ1-1,13,NA,TGTGCCAGCTTTGCTCCGGGACCCGTGGAAGCTTTCTTT,CASFAPGPVEAFF
NA,TRBV9,TRBJ2-5,14,TRBD1,TGTGCCAGCAGCCCGGGACAGGGACAAGAGACCCAGTACTTC,CASSPGQGQETQYF
NA,TRBV5-5,TRBJ2-7,14,NA,TGTGCCAGCAGCTTGGAACCCGTTAATTACGAGCAGTACTTC,CASSLEPVNYEQYF
NA,TRBV4-1,TRBJ2-5,18,TRBD2,TGCGCCAGCAGCCCACAAGGTGGGGGGACTAGCGCGGAAGAGACCCAGTACTTC,CASSPQGGGTSAEETQYF
NA,TRBV14,TRBJ2-3,11,NA,TGTGCCAGCAGCCACCACGCCACGCAGTATTTT,CASSHHATQYF
NA,TRBV28,TRBJ2-3,15,NA,TGTGCCACCACGGGGGCGGCAGGTTACCCAGATACGCAGTATTTT,CATTGAAGYPDTQYF
NA,TRBV30,TRBJ2-5,14,TRBD1,TGTGCCTGGGGTCCCGGGACAGGGCGGGAGACCCAGTACTTC,CAWGPGTGRETQYF
NA,TRBV5-8,TRBJ2-7,16,TRBD1,TGTGCCAGCAGCTCGCCCTGGTGGGACAGGGGCTACGAGCAGTACTTC,CASSSPWWDRGYEQYF
once,TRBV7-9,TRBJ2-3,14,NA,TGTGCCAGCAGCCAGGTGGCCGGGGGCGATACGCAGTATTTT,CASSQVAGGDTQYF
NA,TRBV28,TRBJ2-1,13,TRBD2,TGTGCCAGCGGGGACTACCGCTACAATGAGCAGTTCTTC,CASGDYRYNEQFF
NA,TRBV28,TRBJ1-2,15,NA,TGTGCCAGCAGTCAACCCGGGACCGCCAACTATGGCTACACCTTC,CASSQPGTANYGYTF